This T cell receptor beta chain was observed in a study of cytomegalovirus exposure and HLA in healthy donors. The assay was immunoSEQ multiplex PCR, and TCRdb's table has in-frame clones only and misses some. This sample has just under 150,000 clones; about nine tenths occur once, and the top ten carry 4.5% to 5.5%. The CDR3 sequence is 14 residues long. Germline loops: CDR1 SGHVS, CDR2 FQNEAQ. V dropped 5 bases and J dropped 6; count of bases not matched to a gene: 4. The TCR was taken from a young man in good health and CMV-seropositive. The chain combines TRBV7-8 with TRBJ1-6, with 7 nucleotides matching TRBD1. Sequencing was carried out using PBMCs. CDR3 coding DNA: TGTGCCAGCAGCATGACAGGGAGTAATTCACCCCTCCACTTT. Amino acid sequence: CASSMTGSNSPLHF.